The clone carrying this T cell receptor (beta chain) was found a few times. Antigen unknown. The entry originates in a study of cytomegalovirus exposure and HLA in healthy donors. Points from the study as a whole: Analyses of presence and absence presupposed an approximately uniform sequencing depth across donors. DRB1 showed the most TCR associations and HLA-C the fewest in a later analysis, as rates varied by HLA locus. CMV serostatus stood as the only immune exposure information on hand.

Though nominally healthy at sampling, donors likely had unrecorded immune exposures. 60 Vbeta and 13 Jbeta primers were used in PCR. Profiled with immunoSEQ multiplex PCR; TCRdb holds only in-frame clones, not every one. The profile shows some 200,000 clones, 9.5% to 15% of them singletons. The V gene end was trimmed by 6 bases and the J gene end by 7 bases; junction bases not matched to a gene: 5. Per the germline V gene, CDR1 is MDHEN and CDR2 is SYDVKM. The CDR3 sequence is 13 residues long. The specimen sequenced was PBMCs. This chain connects TRBV28 to TRBJ1-4, with 7 positions matching TRBD1. This clonotype originated in a man aged 45-65 years in good health and CMV-seropositive. The CDR3 DNA follows: TGTGCCAGCAGACCCGGGACAGTTGAAAAACTGTTTTTT. It codes for CASRPGTVEKLFF. Combining the CDR3 with reference TRBV28 and TRBJ1-4 gives the whole variable domain DVKVTQSSRYLVKRTGEKVFLECVQDMDHENMFWYRQDPGLGLRLIYFSYDVKMKEKGDIPEGYSVSREKKERFSLILESASTNQTSMYLCASRPGTVEKLFFGSGTQLSVL.